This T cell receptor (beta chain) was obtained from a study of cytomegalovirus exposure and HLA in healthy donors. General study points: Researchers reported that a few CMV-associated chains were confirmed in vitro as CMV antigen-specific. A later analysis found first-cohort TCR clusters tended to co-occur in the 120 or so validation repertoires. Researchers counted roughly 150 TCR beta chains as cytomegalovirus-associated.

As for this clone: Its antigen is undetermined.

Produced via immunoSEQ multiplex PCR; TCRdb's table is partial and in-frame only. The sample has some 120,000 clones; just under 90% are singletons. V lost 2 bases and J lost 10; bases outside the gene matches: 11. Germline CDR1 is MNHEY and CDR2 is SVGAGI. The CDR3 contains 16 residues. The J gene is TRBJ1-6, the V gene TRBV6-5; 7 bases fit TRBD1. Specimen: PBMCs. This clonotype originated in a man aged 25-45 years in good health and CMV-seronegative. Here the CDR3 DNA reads TGTGCCAGCAGTTACGCTAAGGGGGCCTTAGGCTCACCCCTCCACTTT. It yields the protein CASSYAKGALGSPLHF.